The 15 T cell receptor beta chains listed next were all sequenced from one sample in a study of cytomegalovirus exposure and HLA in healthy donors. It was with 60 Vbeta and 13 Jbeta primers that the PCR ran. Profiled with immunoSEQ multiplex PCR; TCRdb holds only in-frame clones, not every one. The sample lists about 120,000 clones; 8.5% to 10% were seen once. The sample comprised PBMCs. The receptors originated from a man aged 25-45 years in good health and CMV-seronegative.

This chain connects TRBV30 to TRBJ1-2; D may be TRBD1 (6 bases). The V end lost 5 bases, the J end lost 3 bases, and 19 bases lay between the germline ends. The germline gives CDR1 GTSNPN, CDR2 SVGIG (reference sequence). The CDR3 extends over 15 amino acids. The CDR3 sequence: CAWFDRTVMDYGYTF. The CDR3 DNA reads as TGTGCCTGGTTTGACAGGACTGTAATGGACTATGGCTACACCTTC.

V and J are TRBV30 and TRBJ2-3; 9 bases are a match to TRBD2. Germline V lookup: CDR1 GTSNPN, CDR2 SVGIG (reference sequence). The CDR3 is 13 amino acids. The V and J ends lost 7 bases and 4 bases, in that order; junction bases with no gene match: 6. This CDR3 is CASSGGFADTQYF. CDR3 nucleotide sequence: TGTGCCTCCAGCGGGGGGTTTGCAGATACGCAGTATTTT. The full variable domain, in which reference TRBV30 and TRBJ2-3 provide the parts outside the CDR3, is SQTIHQWPATLVQPVGSPLSLECTVEGTSNPNLYWYRQAAGRGLQLLFYSVGIGQISSEVPQNLSASRPQDRQFILSSKKLLLSDSGFYLCASSGGFADTQYFGPGTRLTVL.

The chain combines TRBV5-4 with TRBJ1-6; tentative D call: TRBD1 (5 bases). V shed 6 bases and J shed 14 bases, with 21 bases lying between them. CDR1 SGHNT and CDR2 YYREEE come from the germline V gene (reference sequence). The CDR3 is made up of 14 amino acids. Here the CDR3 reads CASMGESPRGALHF. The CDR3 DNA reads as TGTGCCAGCATGGGGGAATCCCCTCGGGGGGCCCTCCACTTT.

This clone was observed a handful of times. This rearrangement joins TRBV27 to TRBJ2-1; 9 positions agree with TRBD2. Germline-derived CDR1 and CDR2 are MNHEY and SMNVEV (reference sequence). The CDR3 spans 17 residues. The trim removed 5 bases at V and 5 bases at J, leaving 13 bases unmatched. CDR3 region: CASSPDKSGRLNNEQFF. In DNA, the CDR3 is TGTGCCAGCAGTCCAGACAAAAGCGGGAGGTTAAACAATGAGCAGTTCTTC.

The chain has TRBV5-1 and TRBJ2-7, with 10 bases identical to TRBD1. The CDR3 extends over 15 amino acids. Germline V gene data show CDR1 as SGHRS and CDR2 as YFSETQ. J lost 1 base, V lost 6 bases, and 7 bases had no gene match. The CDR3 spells CASNTGTGVSYEQYF. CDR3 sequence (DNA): TGCGCCAGCAACACCGGGACAGGGGTATCCTACGAGCAGTACTTC.

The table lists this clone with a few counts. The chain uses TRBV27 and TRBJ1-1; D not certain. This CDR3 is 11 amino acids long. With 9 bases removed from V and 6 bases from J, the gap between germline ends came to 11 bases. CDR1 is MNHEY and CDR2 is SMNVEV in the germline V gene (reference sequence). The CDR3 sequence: CASFSWPEAFF. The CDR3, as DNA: TGTGCCAGTTTTTCCTGGCCTGAAGCTTTCTTT.

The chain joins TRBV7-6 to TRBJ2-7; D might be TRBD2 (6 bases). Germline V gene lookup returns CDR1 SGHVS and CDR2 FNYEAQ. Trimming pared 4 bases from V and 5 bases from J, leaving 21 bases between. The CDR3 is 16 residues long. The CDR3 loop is CASSSRTTSAFDEQYF. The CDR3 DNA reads TGTGCCAGCAGCTCCCGGACTACAAGCGCTTTCGACGAGCAGTACTTC.

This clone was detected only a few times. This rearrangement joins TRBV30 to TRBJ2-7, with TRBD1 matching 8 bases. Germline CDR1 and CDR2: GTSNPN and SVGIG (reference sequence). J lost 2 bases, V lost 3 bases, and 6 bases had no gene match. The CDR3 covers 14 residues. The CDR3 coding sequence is TGTGCCTGGAGCGGGCGGGACAGGACCTACGAGCAGTACTTC. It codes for CAWSGRDRTYEQYF.

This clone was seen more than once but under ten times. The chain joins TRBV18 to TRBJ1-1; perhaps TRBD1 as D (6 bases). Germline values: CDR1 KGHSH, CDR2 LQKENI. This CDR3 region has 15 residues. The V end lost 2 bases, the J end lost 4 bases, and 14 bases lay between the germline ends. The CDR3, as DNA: TGTGCCAGCTCACCAACCGCGGGGGCGCGCACTGAAGCTTTCTTT. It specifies CASSPTAGARTEAFF.

CDR3: CATSREQLSGANVLTF. In nucleotides, the CDR3 is TGTGCCACCAGCAGAGAACAGCTGTCTGGGGCCAACGTCCTGACTTTC. J is TRBJ2-6 and V is TRBV15; no reliable D call. The germline V gene encodes CDR1 LNHNV and CDR2 YYDKDF (reference sequence). With 0 bases removed from V and 1 base from J, the gap between germline ends came to 7 bases. There are 16 residues in the CDR3.

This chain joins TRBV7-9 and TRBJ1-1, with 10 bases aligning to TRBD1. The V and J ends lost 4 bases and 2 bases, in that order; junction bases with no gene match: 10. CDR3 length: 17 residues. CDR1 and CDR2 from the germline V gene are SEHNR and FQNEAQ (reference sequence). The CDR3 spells CASSYIGTGEGNTEAFF. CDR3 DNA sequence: TGTGCCAGCAGCTACATCGGGACAGGGGAGGGTAACACTGAAGCTTTCTTT. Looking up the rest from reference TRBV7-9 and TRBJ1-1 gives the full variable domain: DTGVSQNPRHKITKRGQNVTFRCDPISEHNRLYWYRQTLGQGPEFLTYFQNEAQLEKSRLLSDRFSAERPKGSFSTLEIQRTEQGDSAMYLCASSYIGTGEGNTEAFFGQGTRLTVV.

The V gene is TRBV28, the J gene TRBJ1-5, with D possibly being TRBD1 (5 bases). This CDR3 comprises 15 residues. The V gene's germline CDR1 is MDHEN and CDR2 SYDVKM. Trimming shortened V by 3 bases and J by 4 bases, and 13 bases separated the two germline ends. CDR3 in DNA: TGTGCCAGCAGTTTTTCGGGGGGAAATAATCAGCCCCAGCATTTT. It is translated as CASSFSGGNNQPQHF.

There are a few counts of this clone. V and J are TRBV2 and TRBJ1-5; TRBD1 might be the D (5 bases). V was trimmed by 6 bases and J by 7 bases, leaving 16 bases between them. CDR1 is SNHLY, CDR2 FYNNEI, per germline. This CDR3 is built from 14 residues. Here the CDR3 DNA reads TGTGCCAGCAGGGGGGGATCTCTGGGCCAGCCCCAGCATTTT. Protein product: CASRGGSLGQPQHF.

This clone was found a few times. CDR3 DNA sequence: TGTGCCAGCAGCCCTACGGACAGGGAGACAGATACGCAGTATTTT. This sequence encodes CASSPTDRETDTQYF. The J gene is TRBJ2-3, the V gene TRBV7-9, with TRBD1 identical over 8 bases. CDR1 is SEHNR and CDR2 is FQNEAQ in the germline V gene (reference sequence). V gave up 5 bases and J gave up 3 bases; unmatched junction bases: 7. The CDR3 loop spans 15 amino acids.

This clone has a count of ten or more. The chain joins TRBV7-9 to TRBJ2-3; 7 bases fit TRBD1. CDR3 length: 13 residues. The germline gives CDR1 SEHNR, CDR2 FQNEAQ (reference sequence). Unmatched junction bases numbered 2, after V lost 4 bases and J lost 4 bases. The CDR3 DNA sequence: TGTGCCAGCAGCTCTAGGGGGCCAGATACGCAGTATTTT. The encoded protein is CASSSRGPDTQYF.